This T cell receptor beta chain was sequenced for a study of glioma-infiltrating T cells. On the study more broadly: Dexamethasone exposure before glioma surgery was limited to six or fewer days. Study-wide results and caveats: Signature shared blood CDR3 motifs were enriched in low-divergence and depleted in high-divergence patients. Non-neoplastic patients had below-expected tissue-blood divergence, while all gliomas exceeded expectation.

Using RNA template, CDR3s of TCR alpha and beta were amplified with iRepertoire arm-PCR. MiXCR was run by TCRdb on the multiplex PCR reads, yielding one entry per CDR3 protein. This sample carries around 350,000 distinct CDR3 sequences, 41% of them seen once, and the ten largest clones take around 11%. V lost 4 bases and J lost 8; bases outside the gene matches: 6. The CDR3 covers 14 residues. CDR1 and CDR2 from the germline V gene are MNHEY and SMNVEV (reference sequence). This clonotype was seen at least ten times. No antigen is known for it. The material sequenced was glioma tissue, nonneoplastic brain tissue, or PBMCs (not recorded which). The gene calls are TRBV27 and TRBJ1-5; 9 nucleotides agree with TRBD1. The source is a human donor with low-grade glioma or glioblastoma, undergoing nonglioma brain surgery, or in good health (not recorded which). CDR3 protein: CASSSYRGQKPQHF. DNA for the CDR3: TGTGCCAGCAGTTCCTACAGGGGGCAGAAGCCCCAGCATTTT.